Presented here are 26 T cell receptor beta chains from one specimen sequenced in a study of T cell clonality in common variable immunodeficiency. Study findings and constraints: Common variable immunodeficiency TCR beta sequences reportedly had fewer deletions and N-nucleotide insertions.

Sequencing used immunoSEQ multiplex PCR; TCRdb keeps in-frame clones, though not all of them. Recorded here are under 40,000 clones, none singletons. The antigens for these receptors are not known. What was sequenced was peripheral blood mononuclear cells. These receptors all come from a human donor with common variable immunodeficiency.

The sequenced part of the CDR3 DNA is TGTGCCTGGAGTACCGGGACAGCAATGACCTACGAG. Residues: CAWSTGTAMTYE. The complete CDR3 protein is CAWSTGTAMTYEQYF. The chain joins TRBV30 to TRBJ2-7, with 7 bases fitting TRBD1. The read ends 3 residues early relative to the CDR3; the germline J gene fills the gap. Germline trimming cut 2 bases from V and 2 bases from J; bases unmatched to any gene: 9. CDR1 and CDR2 (germline): GTSNPN, SVGIG (reference sequence). The CDR3 is 15 amino acids.

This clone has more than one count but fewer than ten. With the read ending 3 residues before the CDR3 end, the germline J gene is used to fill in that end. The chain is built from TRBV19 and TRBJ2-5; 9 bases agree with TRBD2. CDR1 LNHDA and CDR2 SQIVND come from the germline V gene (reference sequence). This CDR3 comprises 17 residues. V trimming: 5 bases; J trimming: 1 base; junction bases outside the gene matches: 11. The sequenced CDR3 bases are TGTGCCAGTAGTTTTCCCGGTAGCGGGGGAACCCAAGAGACC. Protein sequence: CASSFPGSGGTQET. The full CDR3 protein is CASSFPGSGGTQETQYF.

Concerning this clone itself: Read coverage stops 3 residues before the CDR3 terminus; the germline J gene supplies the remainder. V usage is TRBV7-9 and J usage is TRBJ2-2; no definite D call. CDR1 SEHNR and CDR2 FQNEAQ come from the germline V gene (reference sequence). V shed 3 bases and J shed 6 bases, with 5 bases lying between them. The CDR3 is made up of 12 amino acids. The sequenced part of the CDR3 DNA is TGTGCCAGCAGCTTTATCCCCGGGGAG. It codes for CASSFIPGE. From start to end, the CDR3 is CASSFIPGELFF.

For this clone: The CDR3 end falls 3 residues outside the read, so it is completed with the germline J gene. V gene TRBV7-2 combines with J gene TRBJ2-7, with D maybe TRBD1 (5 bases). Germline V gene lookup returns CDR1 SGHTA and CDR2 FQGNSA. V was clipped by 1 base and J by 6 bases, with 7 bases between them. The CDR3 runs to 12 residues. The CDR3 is CASSLEGREQYF. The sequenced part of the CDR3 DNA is TGTGCCAGCAGCTTAGAGGGGCGCGAG.

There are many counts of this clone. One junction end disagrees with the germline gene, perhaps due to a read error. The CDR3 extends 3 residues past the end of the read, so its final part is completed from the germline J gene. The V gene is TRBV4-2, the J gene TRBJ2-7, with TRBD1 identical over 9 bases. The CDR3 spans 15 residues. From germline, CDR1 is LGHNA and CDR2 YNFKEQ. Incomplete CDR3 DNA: TGCGCCAGCAGCCCACAACGGACAGGGGAGTACGAG. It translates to CASSPQRTGEYE. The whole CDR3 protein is CASSPQRTGEYEQYF.

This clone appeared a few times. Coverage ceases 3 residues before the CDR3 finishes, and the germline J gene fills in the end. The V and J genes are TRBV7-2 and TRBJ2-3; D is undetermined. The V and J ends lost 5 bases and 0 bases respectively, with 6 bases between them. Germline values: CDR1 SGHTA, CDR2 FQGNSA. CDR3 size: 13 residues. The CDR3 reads CASSVPSTDTQYF. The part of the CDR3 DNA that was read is TGTGCCAGCAGCGTTCCTAGCACAGATACG.

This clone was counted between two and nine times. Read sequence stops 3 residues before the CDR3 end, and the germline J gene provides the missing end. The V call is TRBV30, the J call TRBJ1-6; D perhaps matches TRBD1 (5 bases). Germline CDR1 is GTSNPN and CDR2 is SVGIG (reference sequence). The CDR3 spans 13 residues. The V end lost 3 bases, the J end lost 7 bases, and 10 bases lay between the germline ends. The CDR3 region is CAWSGRENSPLHF. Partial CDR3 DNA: TGTGCCTGGAGCGGCAGGGAAAATTCACCC.

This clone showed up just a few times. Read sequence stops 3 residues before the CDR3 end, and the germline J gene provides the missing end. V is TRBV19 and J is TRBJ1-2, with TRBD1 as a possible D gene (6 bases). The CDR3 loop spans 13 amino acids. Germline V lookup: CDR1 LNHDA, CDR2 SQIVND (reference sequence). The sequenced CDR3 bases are TGTGCCAGTAGTATAGATCACAGGGAGGGC. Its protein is CASSIDHREG. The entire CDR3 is CASSIDHREGYTF.

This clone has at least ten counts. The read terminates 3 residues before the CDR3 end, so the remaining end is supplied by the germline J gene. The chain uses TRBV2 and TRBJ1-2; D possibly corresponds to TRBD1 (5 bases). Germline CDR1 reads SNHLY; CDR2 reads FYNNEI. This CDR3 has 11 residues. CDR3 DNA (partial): TGTGCCAGCAACGGGGGTGAAGGC. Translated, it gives CASNGGEG. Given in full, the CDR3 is CASNGGEGYTF.

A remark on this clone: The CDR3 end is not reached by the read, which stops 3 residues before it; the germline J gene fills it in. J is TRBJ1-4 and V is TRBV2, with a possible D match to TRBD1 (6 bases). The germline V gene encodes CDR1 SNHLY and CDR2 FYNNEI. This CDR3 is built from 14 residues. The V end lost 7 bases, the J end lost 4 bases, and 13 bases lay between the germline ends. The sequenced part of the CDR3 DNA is TGTGCCAGCAAACGGACAGACCATAATGAAAAA. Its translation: CASKRTDHNEK. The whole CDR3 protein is CASKRTDHNEKLFF.

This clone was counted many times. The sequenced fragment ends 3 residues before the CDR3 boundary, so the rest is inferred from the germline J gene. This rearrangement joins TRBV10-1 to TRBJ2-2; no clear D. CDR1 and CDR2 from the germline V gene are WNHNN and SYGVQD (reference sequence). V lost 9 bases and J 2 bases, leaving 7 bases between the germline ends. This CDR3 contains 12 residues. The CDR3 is CASAENTGELFF. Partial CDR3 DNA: TGCGCCAGTGCGGAAAACACCGGGGAG.

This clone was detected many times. CDR3 sequence: CAWSMGHSNTGELFF. CDR3 DNA, as far as it was read: TGTGCCTGGAGCATGGGACACTCGAACACCGGGGAG. The V call is TRBV30, the J call TRBJ2-2; D perhaps matches TRBD1 (6 bases). The read falls 3 residues short of the CDR3 end, and the missing part is taken from the germline J gene. The CDR3 has 15 residues. Trimming removed 3 bases from V and 0 bases from J, with 11 bases in between. The germline gives CDR1 GTSNPN, CDR2 SVGIG (reference sequence).

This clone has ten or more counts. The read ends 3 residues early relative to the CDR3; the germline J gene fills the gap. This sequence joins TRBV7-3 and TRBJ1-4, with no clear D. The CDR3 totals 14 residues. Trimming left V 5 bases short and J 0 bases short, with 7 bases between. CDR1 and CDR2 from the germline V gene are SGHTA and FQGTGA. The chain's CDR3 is CASSPGSTNEKLFF. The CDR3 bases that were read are TGTGCCAGCAGCCCGGGGTCAACTAATGAAAAA.

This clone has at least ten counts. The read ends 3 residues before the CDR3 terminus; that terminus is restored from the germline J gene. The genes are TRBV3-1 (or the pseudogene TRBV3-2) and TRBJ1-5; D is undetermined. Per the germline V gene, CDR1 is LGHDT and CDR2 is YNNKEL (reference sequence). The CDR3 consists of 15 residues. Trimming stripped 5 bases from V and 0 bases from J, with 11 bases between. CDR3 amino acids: CASSFDRHSNQPQHF. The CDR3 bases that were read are TGTGCCAGCAGCTTCGACCGACATAGCAATCAGCCC.

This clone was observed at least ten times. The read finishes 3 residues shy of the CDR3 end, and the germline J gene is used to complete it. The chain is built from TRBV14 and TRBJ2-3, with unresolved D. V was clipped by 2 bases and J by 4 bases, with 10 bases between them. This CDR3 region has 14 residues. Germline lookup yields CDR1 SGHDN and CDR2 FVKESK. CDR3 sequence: CASSQYNIADTQYF. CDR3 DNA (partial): TGTGCCAGCAGCCAATATAACATCGCAGATACG.

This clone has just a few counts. The part of the CDR3 DNA that was read is TGTGCCAGCAGCTCCGCGGACAGGGCACATACG. It translates to CASSSADRAHT. The CDR3 in its entirety is CASSSADRAHTQYF. The chain uses TRBV7-9 and TRBJ2-3; 8 bases match TRBD1. The CDR3 is cut off 3 residues early in the read; its end comes from the germline J gene. The CDR3 length is 14 residues. After removal of 4 bases from V and 7 bases from J, the junction contained 7 bases not matched to a gene. CDR1 and CDR2 (germline): SEHNR, FQNEAQ (reference sequence).

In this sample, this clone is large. CDR3 sequence: CASSVDSQETQYF. The DNA read from the CDR3 is TGTGCCAGCAGCGTAGACTCTCAAGAGACC. This chain connects TRBV9 to TRBJ2-5, with D uncertain. The read finishes 3 residues shy of the CDR3 end, and the germline J gene is used to complete it. Germline CDR1 reads SGDLS; CDR2 reads YYNGEE. The ends were cut back, 0 bases at V and 2 bases at J, with 5 bases in the middle. The CDR3 is made up of 13 amino acids. Combining the CDR3 with reference TRBV9 and TRBJ2-5 gives the whole variable domain DSGVTQTPKHLITATGQRVTLRCSPRSGDLSVYWYQQSLDQGLQFLIQYYNGEERAKGNILERFSAQQFPDLHSELNLSSLELGDSALYFCASSVDSQETQYFGPGTRLLVL.

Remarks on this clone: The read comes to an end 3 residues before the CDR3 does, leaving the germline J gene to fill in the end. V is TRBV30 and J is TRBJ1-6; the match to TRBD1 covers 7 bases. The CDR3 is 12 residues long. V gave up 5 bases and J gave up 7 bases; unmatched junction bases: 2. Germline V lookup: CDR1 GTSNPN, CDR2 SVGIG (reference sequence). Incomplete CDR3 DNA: TGTGCCTGGGACAGGGTAAATTCACCC. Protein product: CAWDRVNSP. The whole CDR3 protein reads CAWDRVNSPLHF.

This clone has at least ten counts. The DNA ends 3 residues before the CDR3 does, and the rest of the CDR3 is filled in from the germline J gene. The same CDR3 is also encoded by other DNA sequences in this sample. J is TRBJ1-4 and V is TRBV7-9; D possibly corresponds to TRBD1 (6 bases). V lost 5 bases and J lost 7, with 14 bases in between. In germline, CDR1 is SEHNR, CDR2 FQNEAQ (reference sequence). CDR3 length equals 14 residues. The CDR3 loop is CASSERQEGEKLFF. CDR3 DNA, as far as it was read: TGTGCCAGCAGCGAGAGACAGGAGGGTGAAAAA. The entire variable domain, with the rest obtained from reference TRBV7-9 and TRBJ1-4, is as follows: DTGVSQNPRHKITKRGQNVTFRCDPISEHNRLYWYRQTLGQGPEFLTYFQNEAQLEKSRLLSDRFSAERPKGSFSTLEIQRTEQGDSAMYLCASSERQEGEKLFFGSGTQLSVL.

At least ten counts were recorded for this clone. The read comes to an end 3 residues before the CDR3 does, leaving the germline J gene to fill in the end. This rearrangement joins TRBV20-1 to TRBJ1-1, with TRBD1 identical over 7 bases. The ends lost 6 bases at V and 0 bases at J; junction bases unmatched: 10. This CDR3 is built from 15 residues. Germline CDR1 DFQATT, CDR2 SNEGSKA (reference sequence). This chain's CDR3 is CSATGQPTVNTEAFF. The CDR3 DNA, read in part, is TGCAGTGCCACGGGACAGCCCACAGTGAACACTGAA.

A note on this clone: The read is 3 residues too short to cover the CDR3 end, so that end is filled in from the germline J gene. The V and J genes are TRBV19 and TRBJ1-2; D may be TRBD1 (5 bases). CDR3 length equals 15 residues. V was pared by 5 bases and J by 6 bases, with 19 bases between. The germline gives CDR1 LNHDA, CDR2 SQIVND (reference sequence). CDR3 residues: CASSPPRVDKHGYTF. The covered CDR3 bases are TGTGCCAGTAGTCCCCCCAGGGTCGACAAACATGGC.

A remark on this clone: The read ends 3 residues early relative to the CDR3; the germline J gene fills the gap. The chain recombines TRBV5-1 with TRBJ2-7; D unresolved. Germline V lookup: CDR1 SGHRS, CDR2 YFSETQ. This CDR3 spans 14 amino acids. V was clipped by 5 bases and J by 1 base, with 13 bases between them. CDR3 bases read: TGCGCCAGCAGACCCGGTCCTTTTTCCTACGAG. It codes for CASRPGPFSYE. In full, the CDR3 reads CASRPGPFSYEQYF.

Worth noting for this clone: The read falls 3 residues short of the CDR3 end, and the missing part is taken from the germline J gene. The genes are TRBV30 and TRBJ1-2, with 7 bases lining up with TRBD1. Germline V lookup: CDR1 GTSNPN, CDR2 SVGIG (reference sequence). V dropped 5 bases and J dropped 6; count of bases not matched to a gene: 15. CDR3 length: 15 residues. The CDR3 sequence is CAWVQGRMLINGYTF. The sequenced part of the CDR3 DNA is TGTGCCTGGGTACAGGGGAGGATGCTGATTAATGGC.

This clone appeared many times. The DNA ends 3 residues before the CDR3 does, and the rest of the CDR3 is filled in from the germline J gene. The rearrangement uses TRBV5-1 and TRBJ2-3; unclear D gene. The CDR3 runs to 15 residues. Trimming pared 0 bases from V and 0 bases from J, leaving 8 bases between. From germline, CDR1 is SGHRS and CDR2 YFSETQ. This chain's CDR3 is CASSLEGRSTDTQYF. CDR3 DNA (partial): TGCGCCAGCAGCTTGGAGGGCAGGAGCACAGATACG.

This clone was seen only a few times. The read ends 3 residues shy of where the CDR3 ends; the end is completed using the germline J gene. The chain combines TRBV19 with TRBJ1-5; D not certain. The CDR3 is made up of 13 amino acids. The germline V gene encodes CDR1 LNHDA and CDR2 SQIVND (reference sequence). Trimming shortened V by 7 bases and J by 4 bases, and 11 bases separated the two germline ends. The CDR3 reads CASIRGPNQPQHF. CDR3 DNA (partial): TGTGCCAGTATCAGAGGGCCGAATCAGCCC.

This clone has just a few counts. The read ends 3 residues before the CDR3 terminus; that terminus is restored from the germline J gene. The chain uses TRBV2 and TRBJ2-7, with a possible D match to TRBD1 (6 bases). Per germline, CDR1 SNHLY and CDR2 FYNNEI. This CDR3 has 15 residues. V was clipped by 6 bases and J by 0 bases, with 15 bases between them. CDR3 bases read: TGTGCCAGCAGCGAGGACAGATCCTCCTCCTACGAG. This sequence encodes CASSEDRSSSYE. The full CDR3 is CASSEDRSSSYEQYF.